This T cell receptor (beta chain) originates from a study of monozygotic twins with inflammatory bowel disease. The germline gives CDR1 MGHDK, CDR2 SYGVNS. The CDR3 is 12 amino acids. TCRdb re-called the 5' RACE reads and shows each CDR3 protein once, DNA omitted. In all, the sample yields tens of thousands of distinct CDR3 sequences. The genes are TRBV25-1 and TRBJ2-1. The sequencing sample was made of blood. The receptor was isolated from a human donor with ulcerative colitis or Crohn's disease, or a healthy co-twin of an affected twin (not recorded which). The CDR3 sequence: CASSEFKDEQFF.